The subject of this entry is one T cell receptor (beta chain). This receptor's antigen is unknown. There are no base qualities to consult, and no much larger clone falls within one base. This entry comes from a study of OX40 agonist ivuxolimab in advanced cancers. Describing the broader study: Ivuxolimab was a fully human IgG2 agonistic monoclonal antibody targeting the costimulatory receptor OX40 (CD134). Patients were allowed to have had prior anti-PD-1, anti-PD-L1 or anti-CTLA-4 therapy, and approximately 41% of the dose-escalation patients had previously received checkpoint inhibitors. The paper covers the monotherapy dose-escalation part of the phase I ivuxolimab trial, which included N of about 51 patients. Intravenous ivuxolimab was administered to patients every 2 weeks at six dose levels: 0.01, 0.1, 0.3, 1.5, 3 and 10 mg/kg. Of the approximately 54 patients in dose escalation, 19 had hepatocellular carcinoma, around 15 had melanoma, 9 had renal cell carcinoma and 9 had head and neck cancer. In the dose-escalation cohort, roughly 80% of patients were male, and the mean age was approximately 64 years, with a range of about 23 to 85. Three dose-escalation patients achieved partial responses, one with hepatocellular carcinoma and two with cutaneous melanoma. Peripheral TCRbeta sequencing aimed to test whether ivuxolimab altered TCR sequence diversity and caused clonal T-cell expansion.

Patients with autoimmune disease history or receiving systemic immunosuppression were excluded from the trial. Peripheral blood for TCR sequencing was collected from all dose cohorts at baseline, on cycle 4 day 1, and on cycle 7 day 1. Samples were obtained from an open-label, multicenter, first-in-human phase I dose-escalation trial of ivuxolimab. Adults with locally advanced or metastatic melanoma, renal cell carcinoma, hepatocellular carcinoma or head and neck squamous cell carcinoma were enrolled in the trial. Before TCR sequencing, CD4+ T cells and CD8+ T cells from peripheral blood were sorted into separate populations. Genomic DNA was extracted from sorted cells for sequencing of the TCRbeta CDR3 region. The immunoSEQ Assay was used for sequencing of TCRbeta CDR3 regions. In TCRdb, the immuneACCESS table is reduced to in-frame sequences with V and J assigned. These tables do not hold every clone; where another copy was compared, an unresolved V gene accounts for under half, and the others remain unexplained. This sample has approximately 90,000 clones in its table, and around 90% of those were observed once. More than 8.5% of the sample is in the top ten clones.

Study-level results and caveats: The antigen specificity of the peripheral T cells that underwent clonal expansion was not determined. Clonal expansion of both CD4+ and CD8+ blood T cells was observed from baseline to week 6 at doses 0.1 to 3.0 mg/kg. In the 0.1-3.0 mg/kg groups, partial responders were among the patients with the lowest normalized peripheral clonal expansion, particularly in CD8+ T cells. Low levels of normalized T-cell clonal expansion were also seen in some patients who did not respond. After ivuxolimab, expanded clones were on average more numerous among CD8+ T cells than among CD4+ T cells.

The TCR comes from an adult with an advanced solid tumor such as melanoma, head and neck, liver or kidney cancer. The sample here was CD4+ or CD8+ T cells sorted from blood, taken in a trial of the OX40 agonist ivuxolimab.

The base sequence is TGCAGCGTTCTAGCGGGAGCGCGCGATTACGAGCAGTACTTC. Translated, this is CSVLAGARDYEQYF. The chain uses TRBV29-1 and TRBJ2-7; 10 middle bases align to TRBD2. From V the trimming removes 5 bases and from J it removes 4 bases, while the gene matches leave 8 bases of the junction unaccounted for. The CDR3, cysteine through phenylalanine, is 14 amino acids long. The DNA shown is the 42-base CDR3, in frame from base 1. The germline V gene gives CDR1 as SQVTM and CDR2 as ANQGSEA.